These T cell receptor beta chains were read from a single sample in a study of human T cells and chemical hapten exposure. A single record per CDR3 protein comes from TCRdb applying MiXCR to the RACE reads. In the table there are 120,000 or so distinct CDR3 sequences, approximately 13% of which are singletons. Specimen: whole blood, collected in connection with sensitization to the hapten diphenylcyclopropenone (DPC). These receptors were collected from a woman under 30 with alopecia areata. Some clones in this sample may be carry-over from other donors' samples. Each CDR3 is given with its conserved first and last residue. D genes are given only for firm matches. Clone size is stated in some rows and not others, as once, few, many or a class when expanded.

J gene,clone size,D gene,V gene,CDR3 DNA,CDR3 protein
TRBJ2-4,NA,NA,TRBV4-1,TGCGCCAGCAGCCGAGGCGGGTGGGCAGAAGAAAACATTCAGTACTTC,CASSRGGWAEENIQYF
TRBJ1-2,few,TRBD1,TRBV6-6,TGTGCCAGCAGTTACTCGAAGGGACAGGGCTACTATGGCTACACCTTC,CASSYSKGQGYYGYTF
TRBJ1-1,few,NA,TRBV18,TGTGCCAGCTCCGGGGGGGGAGAAGCTTTCTTT,CASSGGGEAFF
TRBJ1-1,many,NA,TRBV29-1,TGCAGCGTTGCCGACGGGAACACTGAAGCTTTCTTT,CSVADGNTEAFF
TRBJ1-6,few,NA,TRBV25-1,TGTGCCAGCAGTGAATTCTACCGTGATTCACCCCTCCACTTT,CASSEFYRDSPLHF
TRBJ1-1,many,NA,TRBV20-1,TGCAGTGCTAGAGTAAGGGAGGGAGCCAACACTGAAGCTTTCTTT,CSARVREGANTEAFF
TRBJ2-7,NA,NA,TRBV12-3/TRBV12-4,TGTGCCAGCAGTTTTGGGGGGGCTTACGAGCAGTACTTC,CASSFGGAYEQYF
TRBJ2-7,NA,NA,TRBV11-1,TGTGCCAGCAGCTTAACTGGATTCTACGAGCAGTACTTC,CASSLTGFYEQYF
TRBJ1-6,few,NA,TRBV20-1,TGCAGTGCTAGAGGCCCCCGCAGCCTTTCTCTCTATAATTCACCCCTCCACTTT,CSARGPRSLSLYNSPLHF
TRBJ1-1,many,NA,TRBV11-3,TGTGCCAGCAGCTTATTCCCGAACACTGAAGCTTTCTTT,CASSLFPNTEAFF
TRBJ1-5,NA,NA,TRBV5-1,TGCGCCAGCAGCTTGGAAACAGGCCCAAATCAGCCCCAGCATTTT,CASSLETGPNQPQHF
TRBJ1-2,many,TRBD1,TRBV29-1,TGCAGCGTTGGGGACAGGGGTTCGAGCTATGGCTACACCTTC,CSVGDRGSSYGYTF
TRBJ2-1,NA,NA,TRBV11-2,TGTGCCAGCAGCTCGGTGAGGGATGAGCAGTTCTTC,CASSSVRDEQFF
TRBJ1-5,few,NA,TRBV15,TGTGCCACCAGCAGAGATTCGGGATTACTCGGTCAGCCCCAGCATTTT,CATSRDSGLLGQPQHF
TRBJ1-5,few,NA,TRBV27,TGTGCCAGCAGTTTCGTGCCCATAAATCAGCCCCAGCATTTT,CASSFVPINQPQHF
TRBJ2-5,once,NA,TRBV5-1,TGCGCCAGCAGCCTAACCGGGACAGAGACCCAGTACTTC,CASSLTGTETQYF
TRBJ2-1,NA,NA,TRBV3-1,TGTGCCAGCAGCCAGGGCAGGGTGAATGAGCAGTTCTTC,CASSQGRVNEQFF
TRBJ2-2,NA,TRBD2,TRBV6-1,TGTGCCAGCAGTGAATTGGGGACTAAAGGCGGGGAGCTGTTTTTT,CASSELGTKGGELFF
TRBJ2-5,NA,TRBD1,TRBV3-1,TGTGCCAGCAGCCAACGCCAGGGGGTCTTATTC,CASSQRQGVLF
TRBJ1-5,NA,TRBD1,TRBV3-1,TGTGCCAGCAGCCCCTGGACAGGGGGCAATCAGCCCCAGCATTTT,CASSPWTGGNQPQHF
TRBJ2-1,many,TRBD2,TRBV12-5,TGTGCTAGTGGGTTTCAAGCGGGGGGGAATGAGCAGTTCTTC,CASGFQAGGNEQFF
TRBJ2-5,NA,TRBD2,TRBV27,TGTGCCACCGCTAGGGAGCGGGGGGGCCTAGAGACCCAGTACTTC,CATARERGGLETQYF
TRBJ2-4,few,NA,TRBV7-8,TGTGCCAGCAGCTCCCTCGGGACCCCGGCGAGCATTCAGTACTTC,CASSSLGTPASIQYF
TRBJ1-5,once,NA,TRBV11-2,TGTGCCAGCAGCCCCACGGGGGGCCGATTGCGGCCCCAGCATTTT,CASSPTGGRLRPQHF
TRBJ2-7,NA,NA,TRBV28,TGTGCCAGCAGACCGACAGGGGAGGGCGACGAGCAGTACTTC,CASRPTGEGDEQYF
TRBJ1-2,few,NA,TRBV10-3,TGTGCCATCAGTGGAGACCGAGGAGGGTATGGCTACACCTTC,CAISGDRGGYGYTF
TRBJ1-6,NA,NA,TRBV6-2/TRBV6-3,TGTGCCAGCAGTGATCACAGGTACAACCACTTT,CASSDHRYNHF
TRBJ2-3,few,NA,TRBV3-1,TGTGCCAGCAGCCAAGGTACCGATACGCAGTATTTT,CASSQGTDTQYF
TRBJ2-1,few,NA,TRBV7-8,TGTGCCAGCAGCCTAGGACTGCCTAAGGAGCAGTTCTTC,CASSLGLPKEQFF
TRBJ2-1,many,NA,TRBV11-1,TGTGCCAGCAGCCATCAAGGAGGGCAGTTCTTC,CASSHQGGQFF
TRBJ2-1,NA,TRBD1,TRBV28,TGTGCCAGCAAATGGGGGGACAGGGAGTACAATGAGCAGTTCTTC,CASKWGDREYNEQFF
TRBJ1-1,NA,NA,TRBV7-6,TGTGCCAGCAGCCCAACCAACTGGGAGGCCGAAGCTTTCTTT,CASSPTNWEAEAFF
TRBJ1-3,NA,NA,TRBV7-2,TGTGCCAGCAGCTATTCAGGGGAAAGGTCTGGAAACACCATATATTTT,CASSYSGERSGNTIYF
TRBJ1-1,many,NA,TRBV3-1,TGTGCCAGCAGGGACCGGAACACTGAAGCTTTCTTT,CASRDRNTEAFF
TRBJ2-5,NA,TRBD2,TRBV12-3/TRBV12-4,TGTGCCAGCAGTCCGAGCGGGGAACCTCAAGAGACCCAGTACTTC,CASSPSGEPQETQYF
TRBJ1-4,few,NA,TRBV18,TGTGCCAGCTCACCAAACAGGGATGAAAAACTGTTTTTT,CASSPNRDEKLFF
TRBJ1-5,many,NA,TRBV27,TGTGCCAGCAGTTTATTCGGGGACAATCAGCCCCAGCATTTT,CASSLFGDNQPQHF
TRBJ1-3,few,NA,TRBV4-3,TGCGCCAGCAGCCAAGATTGGGGGACCCGCTCTGGAAACACCATATATTTT,CASSQDWGTRSGNTIYF
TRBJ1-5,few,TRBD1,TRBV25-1,TGTGCCAGCAGTGAGTTGGCAGGGGGCCACGATCAGCCCCAGCATTTT,CASSELAGGHDQPQHF
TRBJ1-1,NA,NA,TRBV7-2,TGTGCCAGCAGCTTAGATGGAGGACTGAACACTGAAGCTTTCTTT,CASSLDGGLNTEAFF
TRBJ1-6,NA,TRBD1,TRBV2,TGTGCCAGCAGTGAAGAGACAGGGGTTTCACCCCTCCACTTT,CASSEETGVSPLHF
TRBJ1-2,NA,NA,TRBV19,TGTGCCACCTACAGGGATGCTGGCTACACCTTC,CATYRDAGYTF
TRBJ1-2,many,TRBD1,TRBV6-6,TGTGCCAGCAGGAGACAGGGGAGAAGCTATGGCTACACCTTC,CASRRQGRSYGYTF
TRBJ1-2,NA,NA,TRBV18,TGTGCCAGCTCACCTCAGGGGAGCGGCTACACCTTC,CASSPQGSGYTF
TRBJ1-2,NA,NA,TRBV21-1,TGTGCCAGCAGCACCCGGACAGGGGAAGGAGGCTACACCTTC,CASSTRTGEGGYTF
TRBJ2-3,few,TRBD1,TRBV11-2,TGTGCCAGCAGCTTGGGGACAGGGATGTCGGCAGATACGCAGTATTTT,CASSLGTGMSADTQYF